This T cell receptor beta chain was profiled in a study of identical twins. General study points: Alpha sequences out of frame and shared by twins had excess low generation probability. Monozygotic twin pairs showed more out-of-frame TCR alpha sharing than models estimated.

The CDR3 runs to 18 residues. J was trimmed by 4 bases and V by 5 bases; bases with no gene match: 9. Looked up from germline, CDR1 is SGHVS and CDR2 is FNYEAQ. TCRdb used MiXCR to reprocess the 5' RACE reads, holding one entry per CDR3 protein. The table includes some 600,000 distinct CDR3 sequences, less than 9% detected once. About this clonotype: Its cognate antigen is unknown.

The data were also submitted as part of a second study, on yellow fever vaccine responses in identical twins.

The chain couples TRBV7-6 to TRBJ2-1, with 15 bases aligning to TRBD2. The sequenced sample consisted of PBMCs. This receptor was taken from a woman aged 18-29 years in good health. CDR3 in DNA: TGTGCCAGCAGCCCGGGACTAGCGGGAGGAGACTTATACAATGAGCAGTTCTTC. This codes for CASSPGLAGGDLYNEQFF. The complete variable domain, with remaining parts taken from reference TRBV7-6 and TRBJ2-1, reads GAGVSQSPRYKVTKRGQDVALRCDPISGHVSLYWYRQALGQGPEFLTYFNYEAQQDKSGLPNDRFSAERPEGSISTLTIQRTEQRDSAMYRCASSPGLAGGDLYNEQFFGPGTRLTVL.